Below are 2 T cell receptor beta chains sequenced from a single sample in a study of human thymus T cells. In corrective heart surgery, resections were taken, and these provided the thymus tissue. Using immunoSEQ multiplex PCR, the repertoire was profiled, and TCRdb retains in-frame clones only, with some absent. Of some 78,000 clones in the sample, roughly 96% are singletons; the top ten hold roughly 0.03%. Sequenced material: thymus tissue. These receptors were collected from a boy in the first two years of life with a congenital heart defect but otherwise immunologically healthy.

The rearrangement links TRBV6-4 to TRBJ2-7, with a possible D match to TRBD1 (6 bases). V lost 4 bases and J 11 bases, leaving 18 bases between the germline ends. The CDR3 totals 13 residues. In germline, CDR1 is MRHNA, CDR2 SNTAGT. The CDR3 region has the DNA TGTGCCAGCAGTGGGGCCGTACAGGGCACGAAGTACTTC. It encodes CASSGAVQGTKYF.

This clone showed up just once. J is TRBJ2-2 and V is TRBV27; 7 positions match TRBD2. Germline loops: CDR1 MNHEY, CDR2 SMNVEV (reference sequence). V gave up 4 bases and J gave up 2 bases; unmatched junction bases: 4. This CDR3 region has 15 residues. The CDR3 DNA reads TGTGCCAGCAGTTCAAAGCGGGGCAACACCGGGGAGCTGTTTTTT. Residues: CASSSKRGNTGELFF.